Listed below are T cell receptor beta chains from one sample, sequenced in a study of T cell therapy after organ transplantation. Produced via immunoSEQ multiplex PCR; TCRdb's table is partial and in-frame only. The sample yields around 20,000 clones, less than 90% seen once. These receptors are not linked to any known antigen. The material sequenced was CD8+ T cells from blood, taken after autologous CMV-specific T cell therapy. These receptors all come from a human patient who had received a solid organ transplant and had CMV disease. Some T cells may trace back to the graft donor. Each CDR3 is given with its conserved first and last residue. A D gene is named only where the DNA matches it firmly. The size entry is marked missing in some rows and otherwise reads once, few, many or a size class.

>-|TRBV6-5|TRBJ1-1|-
TGTGCCAGCAAAATAAAGGACAGCAGTCCAACTGAAGCTTTCTTT
CASKIKDSSPTEAFF
>-|TRBV9|TRBJ2-5|-
TGTGCCAGCAGCGTAGAAGGGACACTCAATTGGGAGACCCAGTACTTC
CASSVEGTLNWETQYF
>-|TRBV27|TRBJ2-4|-
TGTGCCAGCAGTTTATCGCTCAAAAACATTCAGTACTTC
CASSLSLKNIQYF
>medium-sized|TRBV6-4|TRBJ2-1|TRBD1
TGTGCCAGCAGTCCCGGGACAGGGGGCAATGAGCAGTTCTTC
CASSPGTGGNEQFF
>few|TRBV7-9|TRBJ2-7|-
TGTGCCAGCAGCCGAGGGGGGGACGAGCAGTACTTC
CASSRGGDEQYF
>-|TRBV27|TRBJ1-1|-
TGTGCCAGCGGTCGAATGGAGGGGTGGACTGAAGCTTTCTTT
CASGRMEGWTEAFF
>-|TRBV9|TRBJ2-7|TRBD1
TGTGCCAGCAGCGTAGGGGCGGGGACAGGGTCCCTCGAGCAGTACTTC
CASSVGAGTGSLEQYF
>-|TRBV6-5|TRBJ1-3|-
TGTGCCAGCAGTTACGTTGGGACGGATAAGTCGGACACCATATATTTT
CASSYVGTDKSDTIYF
>-|TRBV4-3|TRBJ1-1|TRBD1
TGCGCCAGCAGCCACCGGGACAGACAAAACACTGAAGCTTTCTTT
CASSHRDRQNTEAFF
>-|TRBV7-8|TRBJ1-5|TRBD1
TGTGCCAGCAGCTACCCCGGGACAGGGTTGGGGTATAGCAATCAGCCCCAGCATTTT
CASSYPGTGLGYSNQPQHF
>-|TRBV5-1|TRBJ1-4|-
TGCGCCAGCAGCTTGGCTAGGACTAATGAAAAACTGTTTTTT
CASSLARTNEKLFF
>-|TRBV27|TRBJ1-5|-
TGTGCCAGCAGTTTTTCGGGACCCTCAGAGCCCCAGCATTTT
CASSFSGPSEPQHF
>-|TRBV6-5|TRBJ2-5|-
TGTGCCAGCAGTGGGTTGGTTGCGGAGACCCAGTACTTC
CASSGLVAETQYF
>-|TRBV23-1|TRBJ1-6|-
TGCGCCAGCAGTCAATCCGCCGGCGCAGGTCATTGTTCACCCCTCCACTTT
CASSQSAGAGHCSPLHF
>-|TRBV6-4|TRBJ2-7|-
TGTGCCAGCAGCTACGGGGCTTACTCCTACGAGCAGTACTTC
CASSYGAYSYEQYF
>-|TRBV12-5|TRBJ1-1|-
TGTGCTAGTGGTTTGATGGGGGACACTGAAGCTTTCTTT
CASGLMGDTEAFF
>-|TRBV4-3|TRBJ2-1|TRBD2
TGCGCCAGCAGCCAAGTTTTCCTAGCGGGGGGAAAGACCTACAATGAGCAGTTCTTC
CASSQVFLAGGKTYNEQFF
>-|TRBV6-6|TRBJ2-1|-
TGTGCCAGCAGTTACGGGGCGGGCTCCTACAATGAGCAGTTCTTC
CASSYGAGSYNEQFF
>medium-sized|TRBV7-9|TRBJ1-2|-
TGTGCCAGCAGCTTAGTGGGCCAGACGTCCTATGGCTACACCTTC
CASSLVGQTSYGYTF
>-|TRBV27|TRBJ2-7|TRBD1
TGTGCCAGCAGTTTATTGGACAGGTACTACGAGCAGTACTTC
CASSLLDRYYEQYF
>-|TRBV7-2|TRBJ2-1|-
TGTGCCAGCAGCTTAGTAACAGGATTAAGTTCGAATGAGCAGTTCTTC
CASSLVTGLSSNEQFF
>-|TRBV6-5|TRBJ2-7|-
TGTGCCAGCAGTTACGCGGCAGGGGGGGGCTACGAGCAGTACTTC
CASSYAAGGGYEQYF